These 14 T cell receptor beta chains share one sample of origin, sequenced in a study of response to subunit inactivated influenza vaccine. MiXCR, applied by TCRdb to the RT-PCR reads, yields one record per CDR3 protein. The repertoire has hundreds of thousands of distinct CDR3 sequences, approximately 13% of them found once; the top ten carry about an eighth. Here the sequenced sample was PBMCs from blood, taken 40 to 50 days after vaccination. Receptor source: a man aged 50 to 60 who received an inactivated influenza vaccine.

This clonotype came up a few times. The chain has TRBV7-2 and TRBJ2-3; TRBD2 matches 10 bases. V shed 1 base and J 4 bases; nucleotides not matched to a gene: 2. Germline CDR1 and CDR2: SGHTA and FQGNSA. The CDR3 sequence is 15 residues long. CDR3 residues: CASSLERGGPDTQYF. The DNA of the CDR3 is TGTGCCAGCAGCTTAGAGCGGGGGGGCCCAGATACGCAGTATTTT.

This clonotype has more than one count but fewer than ten. The chain carries TRBV4-1 and TRBJ2-6, with 11 bases identical to TRBD1. The junction had 10 bases not matched to a gene; V was cut back by 0 bases and J by 0 bases. The CDR3 covers 21 residues. From germline, CDR1 is MGHRA and CDR2 YSYEKL. DNA of the CDR3: TGCGCCAGCAGCCAAGACCGGGACAGGGGGGAAATCAGCTCTGGGGCCAACGTCCTGACTTTC. Translating gives CASSQDRDRGEISSGANVLTF.

The chain employs TRBV29-1 and TRBJ1-4, with D possibly TRBD1 on 6 matching bases. Germline CDR1 SQVTM, CDR2 ANQGSEA. The V end lost 7 bases, the J end lost 5 bases, and 11 bases lay between the germline ends. The CDR3 covers 12 residues. Here the CDR3 reads CSATGANEKLFF. CDR3 sequence (DNA): TGCAGCGCCACGGGGGCGAATGAAAAACTGTTTTTT.

CDR3 amino acids: CASSKLRQSYEQYF. The CDR3 nucleotides read TGCGCCAGCAGCAAGCTGAGGCAGTCCTACGAGCAGTACTTC. This chain links TRBV4-3 with TRBJ2-7; D is undetermined. The CDR3 covers 14 residues. CDR1 is LGHNA and CDR2 is YSLEER in the germline V gene. Trimming stripped 5 bases from V and 1 base from J, with 12 bases between.

This clonotype was found a few times. V usage is TRBV20-1 and J usage is TRBJ2-7; no clear D gene. Germline V gene sequence: CDR1 DFQATT, CDR2 SNEGSKA (reference sequence). V was trimmed by 3 bases and J by 2 bases, leaving 14 bases between them. The CDR3 loop spans 14 amino acids. The CDR3 region has the DNA TGCAGTGCTAGCCGGCAGAGCGTTGCCTACGAGCAGTACTTC. Translation: CSASRQSVAYEQYF.

Turning to this clonotype: A far larger clone is off by one base, so a read error is likely. The chain uses TRBV10-3 and TRBJ2-3; no firm D call. Trimming removed 0 bases from V and 4 bases from J, with 2 bases in between. The CDR3 runs 12 residues. CDR1 is ENHRY and CDR2 is SYGVKD in the germline V gene. CDR3 protein: CAISESPDTQYF. The CDR3, as DNA: TGTGCCATCAGTGAGTCCCCAGATACGCAGTATTTT.

This clonotype was seen only a few times. This chain connects TRBV7-2 to TRBJ2-3; the D is unclear. The ends were cut back, 4 bases at V and 8 bases at J, with 4 bases in the middle. The CDR3 contains 10 residues. The germline V gene encodes CDR1 SGHTA and CDR2 FQGNSA. CDR3 DNA sequence: TGTGCCAGCAGCTCCGTTACGCAGTATTTT. Translation gives CASSSVTQYF.

The CDR3 here is CASSFVLAGAQANTGELFF. The CDR3 nucleotides are TGTGCCAGCAGTTTCGTTTTAGCGGGTGCTCAGGCGAACACCGGGGAGCTGTTTTTT. This sequence joins TRBV28 and TRBJ2-2, with 7 bases aligning to TRBD2. J was trimmed by 0 bases and V by 3 bases; bases with no gene match: 13. This CDR3 has 19 residues. Germline values: CDR1 MDHEN, CDR2 SYDVKM.

This clonotype appeared many times. The chain links TRBV20-1 to TRBJ2-1; 8 positions agree with TRBD2. Losses at the gene ends were 6 bases for V and 3 bases for J; bases not matched to a gene: 7. CDR3 length: 14 amino acids. The germline V gene encodes CDR1 DFQATT and CDR2 SNEGSKA (reference sequence). The CDR3 reads CSALSGIGYNEQFF. The CDR3 region has the DNA TGCAGTGCCCTTAGCGGGATCGGCTACAATGAGCAGTTCTTC.

The rearrangement links TRBV5-5 to TRBJ2-3; TRBD1 aligns across 11 bases. Germline loops: CDR1 SGHKS, CDR2 YYEKEE (reference sequence). The V gene end was trimmed by 3 bases and the J gene end by 4 bases; junction bases not matched to a gene: 4. The CDR3 extends over 15 amino acids. CDR3 in DNA: TGTGCCAGCAGCTCCACGGGACAGGGGGCAGATACGCAGTATTTT. It yields the protein CASSSTGQGADTQYF.

This clonotype was observed a few times. V is TRBV24-1 and J is TRBJ2-1; D gene ambiguous. The CDR3 is 14 amino acids. Trimming stripped 5 bases from V and 3 bases from J, with 10 bases between. CDR1 and CDR2 (germline): KGHDR, SFDVKD. CDR3 coding DNA: TGTGCCACCAGTGCACGGCCCCTCTACAATGAGCAGTTCTTC. Protein sequence: CATSARPLYNEQFF.

This clonotype has just a few counts. The CDR3 DNA is TGCAGCGTTATGAGGCGGGGATCCTACAATGAGCAGTTCTTC. It codes for CSVMRRGSYNEQFF. V gene TRBV29-1 combines with J gene TRBJ2-1; D might be TRBD2 (6 bases). Trimming shortened V by 5 bases and J by 1 base, and 12 bases separated the two germline ends. This CDR3 contains 14 residues. The germline CDR1 and CDR2 sequences are SQVTM and ANQGSEA.

The rearrangement links TRBV12-3 or TRBV12-4 to TRBJ2-1; 16 bases are a match to TRBD2. Trimming took 8 bases from V and 13 from J; bases not matched to a gene: 5. The CDR3 totals 13 residues. The CDR3 loop reads CASRGLAGGPQFF. DNA for the CDR3: TGTGCCAGCCGGGGACTAGCGGGAGGGCCCCAGTTCTTC.

In this sample, this clonotype turned up a few times. V gene TRBV15 combines with J gene TRBJ2-5; perhaps TRBD2 as D (5 bases). Germline V gene data show CDR1 as LNHNV and CDR2 as YYDKDF (reference sequence). The CDR3 consists of 14 residues. Trimming shortened V by 2 bases and J by 5 bases, and 12 bases separated the two germline ends. The CDR3 sequence: CATSRILGLETQYF. CDR3 DNA: TGTGCCACCAGCAGAATACTAGGGTTGGAGACCCAGTACTTC.